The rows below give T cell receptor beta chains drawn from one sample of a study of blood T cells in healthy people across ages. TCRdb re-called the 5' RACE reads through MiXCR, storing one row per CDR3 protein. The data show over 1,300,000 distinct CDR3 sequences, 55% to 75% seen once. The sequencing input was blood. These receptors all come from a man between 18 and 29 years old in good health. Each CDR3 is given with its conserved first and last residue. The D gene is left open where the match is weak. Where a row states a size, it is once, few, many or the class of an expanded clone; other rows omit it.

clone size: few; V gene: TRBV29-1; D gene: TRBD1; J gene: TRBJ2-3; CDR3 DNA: TGCAGCGCCGCCCTGCTCATACAGGGGATGGTTACAGATACGCAGTATTTT; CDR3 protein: CSAALLIQGMVTDTQYF
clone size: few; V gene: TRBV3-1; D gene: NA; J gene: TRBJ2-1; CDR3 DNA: TGTGCCAGCAGCCTTTCCCCCGACTTCAACAATGAGCAGTTCTTC; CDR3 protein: CASSLSPDFNNEQFF
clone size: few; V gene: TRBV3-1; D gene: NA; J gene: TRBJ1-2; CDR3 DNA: TGTGCCAGCAGCCTAGACCCCGAGGGGACATATGGCTACACCTTC; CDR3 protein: CASSLDPEGTYGYTF
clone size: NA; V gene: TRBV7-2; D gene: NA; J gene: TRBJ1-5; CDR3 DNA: TGTGCCTGCAGGCGACAGCGCAATCAGCCCCAGCATTTT; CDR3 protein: CACRRQRNQPQHF
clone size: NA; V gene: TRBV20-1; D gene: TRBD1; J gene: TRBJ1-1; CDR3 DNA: TGCAGTGCTAGAGATCCGGGACAGGGGGCATCTGAAGCTTTCTTT; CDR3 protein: CSARDPGQGASEAFF
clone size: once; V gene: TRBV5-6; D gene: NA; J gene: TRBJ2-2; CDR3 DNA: TGTGCCAGCAGCCCGGTGGGGGTTAACACCGGGGAGCTGTTTTTT; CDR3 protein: CASSPVGVNTGELFF
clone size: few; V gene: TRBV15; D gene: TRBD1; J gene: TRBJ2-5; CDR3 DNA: TGTGCCACCAGCAGAGATAGAGGGGGCTGGGAGACCCAGTACTTC; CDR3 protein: CATSRDRGGWETQYF
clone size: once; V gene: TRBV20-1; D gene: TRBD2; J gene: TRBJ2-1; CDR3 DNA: TGCAGGGCTTTTAGCGGGAGCCCAGATAATGAGCAGTTCTTC; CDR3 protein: CRAFSGSPDNEQFF
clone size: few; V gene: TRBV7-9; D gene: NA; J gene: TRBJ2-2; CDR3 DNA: TGTGCCAGCAGCTTCGTGGCACCTCCGACCGGGGAGCTGTTTTTT; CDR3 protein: CASSFVAPPTGELFF
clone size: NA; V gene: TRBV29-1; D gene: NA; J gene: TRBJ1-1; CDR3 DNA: TGCAGCGTTGAAGGCAGGTACGGGCTCACTGAAGCTTTCTTT; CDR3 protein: CSVEGRYGLTEAFF
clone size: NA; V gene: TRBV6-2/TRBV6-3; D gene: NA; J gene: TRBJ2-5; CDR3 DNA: TGTGCCAGCAGTTACTCGAATCGCTTAGGGGAGACCCAGTACTTC; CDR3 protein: CASSYSNRLGETQYF
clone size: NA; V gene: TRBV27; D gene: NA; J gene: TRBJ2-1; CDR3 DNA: TGTGCCAGCAGTTGGGGGACGGCCAACCACAATGAGCAGTTCTTC; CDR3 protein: CASSWGTANHNEQFF
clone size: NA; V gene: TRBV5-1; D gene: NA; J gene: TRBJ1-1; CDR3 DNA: TGCGCCAGCAGCCAAACCCTCTCTAGGGGCACTGAAGCTTTCTTT; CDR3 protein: CASSQTLSRGTEAFF
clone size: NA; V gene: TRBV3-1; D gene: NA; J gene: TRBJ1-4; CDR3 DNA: TGTGCCAGCAGCCGATGGGACGGTAGTAATGAAAAACTGTTTTTT; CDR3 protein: CASSRWDGSNEKLFF
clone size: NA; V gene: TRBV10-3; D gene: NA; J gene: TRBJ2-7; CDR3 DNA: TGTGCCATCAGTGCCTCTGGCGAGAGCTCCTACGAGCAGTACTTC; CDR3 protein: CAISASGESSYEQYF
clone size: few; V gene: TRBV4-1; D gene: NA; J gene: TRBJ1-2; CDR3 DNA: TGCGCCAGCAGCCAAGATAACACGGACTCGGTCAACTATGGCTACACCTTC; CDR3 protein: CASSQDNTDSVNYGYTF
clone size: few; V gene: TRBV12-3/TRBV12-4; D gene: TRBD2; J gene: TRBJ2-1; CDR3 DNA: TGTGCCAGCAGTTTGGGGCGACTAGCGGGAGACAATGAGCAGTTCTTC; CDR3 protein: CASSLGRLAGDNEQFF
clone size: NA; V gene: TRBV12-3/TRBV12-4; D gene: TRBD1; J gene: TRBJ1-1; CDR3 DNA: TGTGCCAGCTCATGGACAGGAACTTATGAAGCTTTCTTT; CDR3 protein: CASSWTGTYEAFF
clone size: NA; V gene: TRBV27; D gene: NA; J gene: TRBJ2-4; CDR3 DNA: TGTGCCAGCAATCCGGGACAGGGTCAAGTAGGCGGGGGGGGAGAGCAGTACTTC; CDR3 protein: CASNPGQGQVGGGGEQYF
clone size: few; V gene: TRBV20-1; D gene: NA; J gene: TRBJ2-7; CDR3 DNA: TGCAGTGCTAGAGGGGGAGGCTCCCCCTACGAGCAGTACTTC; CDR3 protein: CSARGGGSPYEQYF
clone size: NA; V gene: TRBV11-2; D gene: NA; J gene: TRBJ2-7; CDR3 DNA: TGTGCCAGCAGTTGGCAACAGGTTTCCTACGAGCAGTACTTC; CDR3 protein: CASSWQQVSYEQYF
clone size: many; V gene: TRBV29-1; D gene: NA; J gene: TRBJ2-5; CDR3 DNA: TGCAGCGTCGAGGACAGTGGCCAGTACTTC; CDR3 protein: CSVEDSGQYF
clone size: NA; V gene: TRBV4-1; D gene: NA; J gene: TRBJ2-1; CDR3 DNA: TGCGCCAGCAGCCAAGATCGAATCCATGAGCAGTTCTTC; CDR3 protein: CASSQDRIHEQFF
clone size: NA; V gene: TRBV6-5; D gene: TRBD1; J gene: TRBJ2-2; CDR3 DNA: TGTGCCAGCAGCCCAGGGAGGAGACAGGGGCGTAGGGAGCTGTTTTTT; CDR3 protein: CASSPGRRQGRRELFF
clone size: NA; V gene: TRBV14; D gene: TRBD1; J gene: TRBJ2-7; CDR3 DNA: TGTGCCAGCAGCCAGTACCCAGGGGGCAGGGACGAGCAGTACTTC; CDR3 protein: CASSQYPGGRDEQYF
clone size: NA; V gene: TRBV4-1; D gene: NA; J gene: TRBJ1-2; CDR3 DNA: TGCGCCAGCAGCCATCCCGACAGTAACTATGGCTACACCTTC; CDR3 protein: CASSHPDSNYGYTF
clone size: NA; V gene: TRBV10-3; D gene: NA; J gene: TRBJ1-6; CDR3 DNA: TGTGCCATCAGTGAGTCAGTATCACCCCTCCACTTT; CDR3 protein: CAISESVSPLHF
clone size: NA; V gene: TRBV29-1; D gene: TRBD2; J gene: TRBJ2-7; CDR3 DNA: TGCAGCGGGGGAACTAGCGGGATCTATGAGCAGTACTTC; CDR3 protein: CSGGTSGIYEQYF
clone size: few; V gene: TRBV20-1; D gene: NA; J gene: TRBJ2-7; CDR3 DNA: TGCAGTGCTGGTTCGGGTCCTATCTACGAGCAGTACTTC; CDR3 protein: CSAGSGPIYEQYF
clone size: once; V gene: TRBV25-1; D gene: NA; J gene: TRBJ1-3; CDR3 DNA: TGTGCCAGCAGTGAATCGGTCCAAAACACCATATATTTT; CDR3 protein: CASSESVQNTIYF
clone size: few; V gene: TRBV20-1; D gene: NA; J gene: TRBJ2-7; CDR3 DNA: TGCAGTGCCCAAGACTATTACGAGCAGTACTTC; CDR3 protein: CSAQDYYEQYF
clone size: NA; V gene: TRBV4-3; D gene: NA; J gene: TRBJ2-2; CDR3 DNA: TGCGCCAGCAGCCAAATGGCACAGGACAACACCGGGGAGCTGTTTTTT; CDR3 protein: CASSQMAQDNTGELFF
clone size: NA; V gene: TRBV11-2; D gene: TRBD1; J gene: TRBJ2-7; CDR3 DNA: TGTGCCAGCAGCCTGAATCCGGGACAGAACTACGAGCAGTACTTC; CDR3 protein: CASSLNPGQNYEQYF
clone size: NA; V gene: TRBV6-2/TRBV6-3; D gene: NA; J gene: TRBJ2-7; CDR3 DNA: TGTGCCAGCAGATTAACGACTTCCTCCAATGAGCAGTACTTC; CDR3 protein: CASRLTTSSNEQYF
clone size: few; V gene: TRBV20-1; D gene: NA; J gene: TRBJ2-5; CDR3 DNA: TGCAGTGCTAGAGATGGGCAGGGCCAAGAGACCCAGTACTTC; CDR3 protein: CSARDGQGQETQYF
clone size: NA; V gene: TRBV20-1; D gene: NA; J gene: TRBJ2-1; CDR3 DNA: TGTAGTGCTAGAGACCCACTCCGTCTAGAGGAGCAGTTCTTC; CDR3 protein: CSARDPLRLEEQFF
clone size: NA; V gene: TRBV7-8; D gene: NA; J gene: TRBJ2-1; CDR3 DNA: TGTGCCAGCAGCTTACCGGGACACAGCTACAATGAGCAGTTCTTC; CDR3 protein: CASSLPGHSYNEQFF
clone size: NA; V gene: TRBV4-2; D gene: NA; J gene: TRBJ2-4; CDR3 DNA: TGTGCCAGCAGCCATCCATCGTTCCGGGACCACAATGAGCAGTACTTC; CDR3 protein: CASSHPSFRDHNEQYF
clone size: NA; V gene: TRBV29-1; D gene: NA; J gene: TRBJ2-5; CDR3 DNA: TGCAGCGGCGGATCAGGCTCCCAAGAGACCCAGTACTTC; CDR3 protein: CSGGSGSQETQYF
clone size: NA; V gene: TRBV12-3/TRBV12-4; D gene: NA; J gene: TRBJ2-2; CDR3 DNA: TGTGCCAGCAGCGCGGCACCCGGGGAGCTGTTTTTT; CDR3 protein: CASSAAPGELFF
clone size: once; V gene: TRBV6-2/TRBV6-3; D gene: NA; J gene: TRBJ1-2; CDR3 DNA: TGTGCCAGCGTCCTTGCGGGACACTTTCCCAACTATGGCTACACCTTC; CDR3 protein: CASVLAGHFPNYGYTF
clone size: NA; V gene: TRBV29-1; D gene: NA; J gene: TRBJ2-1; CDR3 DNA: TGCAGCGTCTCGGGACAATCTTCCTACAATGGGCAGTTCTTC; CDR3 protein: CSVSGQSSYNGQFF
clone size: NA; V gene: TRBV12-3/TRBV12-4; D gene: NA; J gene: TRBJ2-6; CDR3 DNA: TGTGCCATCCTGGCTTCCGGGGCCAACGTCCTGACTTTC; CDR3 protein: CAILASGANVLTF
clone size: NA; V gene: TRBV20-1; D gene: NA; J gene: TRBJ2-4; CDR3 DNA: TGCAGTGCTTACGACTCCGGACTAGCCAAAAACATTCAGTACTTC; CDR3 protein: CSAYDSGLAKNIQYF
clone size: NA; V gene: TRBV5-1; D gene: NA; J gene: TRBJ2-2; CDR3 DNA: TGTGCCAGCAGTTTAGGTCTAACGAACACCGGGGAGCTGTTTTTT; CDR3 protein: CASSLGLTNTGELFF